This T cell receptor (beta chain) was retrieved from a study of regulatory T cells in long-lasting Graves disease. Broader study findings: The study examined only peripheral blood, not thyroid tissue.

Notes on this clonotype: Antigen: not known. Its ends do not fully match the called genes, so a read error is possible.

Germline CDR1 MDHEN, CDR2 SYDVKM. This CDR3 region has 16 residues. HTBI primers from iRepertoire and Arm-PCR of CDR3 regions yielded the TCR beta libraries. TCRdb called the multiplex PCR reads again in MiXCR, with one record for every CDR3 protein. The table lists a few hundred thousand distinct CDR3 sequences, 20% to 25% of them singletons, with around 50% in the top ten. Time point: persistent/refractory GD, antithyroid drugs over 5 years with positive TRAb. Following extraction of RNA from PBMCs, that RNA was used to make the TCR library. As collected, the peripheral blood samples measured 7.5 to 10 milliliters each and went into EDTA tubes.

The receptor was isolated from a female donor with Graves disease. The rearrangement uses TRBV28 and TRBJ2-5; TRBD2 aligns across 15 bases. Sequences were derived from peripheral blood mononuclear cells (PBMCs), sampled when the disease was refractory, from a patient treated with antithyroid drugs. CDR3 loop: CASSMGLAGGGETQYF. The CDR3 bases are TGCGCCAGCAGCATGGGACTAGCGGGAGGAGGGGAGACCCAGTACTTC. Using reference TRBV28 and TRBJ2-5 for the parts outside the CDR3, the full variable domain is DVKVTQSSRYLVKRTGEKVFLECVQDMDHENMFWYRQDPGLGLRLIYFSYDVKMKEKGDIPEGYSVSREKKERFSLILESASTNQTSMYLCASSMGLAGGGETQYFGPGTRLLVL.